The 4 T cell receptor beta chains in this list originate from one sample, sequenced in a study of regulatory and conventional T cells in RAG deficiency. Profiled with immunoSEQ multiplex PCR; TCRdb holds only in-frame clones, not every one. The sample lists around 30,000 clones, around 89% occurring once. This same sample was also taken into another study, of regulatory T cells. This second study notes: Amplification used 52 TRBV primers and 13 TRBJ primers.

The source material was CD8+ T cells sorted from blood. The receptor source for this set is a human donor in good health.

This clone was counted once. V usage is TRBV7-2 and J usage is TRBJ1-1, with a possible D match to TRBD1 (6 bases). In germline, CDR1 is SGHTA, CDR2 FQGNSA. There are 17 residues in the CDR3. Trimming took 5 bases from V and 0 from J, leaving 19 bases between them. The CDR3 DNA follows: TGTGCCAGCAGCAGGCTGCAGGGGTTCAAGATGAACACTGAAGCTTTCTTT. This encodes CASSRLQGFKMNTEAFF.

The chain has TRBV6-1 and TRBJ2-7; D perhaps matches TRBD1 (5 bases). CDR1 and CDR2 from the germline V gene are MNHNS and SASEGT. V lost 0 bases and J lost 5, with 11 bases in between. The CDR3 has 14 amino acids. CDR3 region: CASSEAGAPHEQYF. The CDR3, as DNA: TGTGCCAGCAGTGAAGCAGGGGCCCCCCACGAGCAGTACTTC.

The V and J genes are TRBV28 and TRBJ1-2; 7 bases map to TRBD1. Germline-derived CDR1 and CDR2 are MDHEN and SYDVKM. This CDR3 region has 13 residues. V trimming: 3 bases; J trimming: 8 bases; junction bases outside the gene matches: 6. CDR3 loop: CASSFRGQRGYTF. As DNA, the CDR3 is TGTGCCAGCAGTTTCCGGGGACAGCGGGGCTACACCTTC.

The rearrangement uses TRBV7-6 and TRBJ2-1; D might be TRBD1 (6 bases). CDR1 SGHVS and CDR2 FNYEAQ come from the germline V gene. This CDR3 region has 15 residues. V lost 8 bases and J 5 bases, leaving 19 bases between the germline ends. The CDR3 protein is CASGPLEGDNNEQFF. The CDR3, as DNA: TGTGCCAGCGGGCCCCTTGAGGGGGACAACAATGAGCAGTTCTTC.